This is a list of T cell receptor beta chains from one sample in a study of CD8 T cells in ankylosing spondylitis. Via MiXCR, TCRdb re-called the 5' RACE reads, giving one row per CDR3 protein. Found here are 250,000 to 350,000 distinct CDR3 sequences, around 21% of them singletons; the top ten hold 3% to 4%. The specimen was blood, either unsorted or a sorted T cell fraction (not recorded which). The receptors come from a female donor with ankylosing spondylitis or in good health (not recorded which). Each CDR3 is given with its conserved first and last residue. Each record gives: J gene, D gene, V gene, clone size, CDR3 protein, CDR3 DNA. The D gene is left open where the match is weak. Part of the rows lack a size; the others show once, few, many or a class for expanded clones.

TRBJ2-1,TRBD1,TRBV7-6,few,CASSFSGQGNNEQFF,TGTGCCAGCAGCTTTTCGGGACAGGGGAATAATGAGCAGTTCTTC
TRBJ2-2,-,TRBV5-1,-,CASPGDAGELFF,TGCGCCAGTCCAGGGGATGCCGGGGAGCTGTTTTTT
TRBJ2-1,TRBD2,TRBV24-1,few,CATAGTINGRHTYNEQFF,TGTGCCACCGCAGGAACAATCAACGGGAGGCATACCTACAATGAGCAGTTCTTC
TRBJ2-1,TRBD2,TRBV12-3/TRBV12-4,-,CASSYPPGGGPSYNEQFF,TGTGCCAGCAGTTACCCCCCGGGGGGAGGGCCCTCCTACAATGAGCAGTTCTTC
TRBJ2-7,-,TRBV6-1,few,CASTEGRPRNEQYF,TGTGCCAGCACGGAGGGGCGGCCGCGAAACGAGCAGTACTTC
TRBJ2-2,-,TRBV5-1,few,CASSIQIGQRTGELFF,TGCGCCAGCAGCATTCAAATCGGACAGCGCACCGGGGAGCTGTTTTTT
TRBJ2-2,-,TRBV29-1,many,CSVSRARTGELFF,TGCAGCGTTAGCAGGGCGAGGACCGGGGAGCTGTTTTTT
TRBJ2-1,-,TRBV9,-,CASSGPGLLSMRRPAEQFF,TGTGCCAGCAGCGGACCGGGACTTCTCTCTATGAGGCGGCCCGCCGAGCAGTTCTTC
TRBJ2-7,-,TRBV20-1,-,CSVSPLRGLYEQYF,TGCAGTGTCTCACCCCTTCGCGGCCTCTACGAGCAGTACTTC
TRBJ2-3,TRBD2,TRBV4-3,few,CASSQELAGFTDTQYF,TGCGCCAGCAGCCAGGAACTAGCGGGTTTCACAGATACGCAGTATTTT
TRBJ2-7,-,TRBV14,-,CASSQRLPYEQYF,TGTGCCAGCAGCCAAAGGCTGCCCTACGAGCAGTACTTC
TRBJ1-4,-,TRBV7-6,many,CASSPGEKLFF,TGTGCCAGCAGCCCGGGGGAAAAACTGTTTTTT
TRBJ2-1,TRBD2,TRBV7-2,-,CASSYTGTSRNEQFF,TGTGCCAGCAGCTACACCGGGACTAGTAGGAATGAGCAGTTCTTC
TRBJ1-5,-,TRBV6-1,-,CASSGTLSKPQHF,TGTGCCAGCTCCGGGACGCTCAGCAAGCCCCAGCATTTT
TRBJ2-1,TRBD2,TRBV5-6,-,CASSLFGTSPPDEQFF,TGTGCCAGCAGCTTATTTGGGACTAGCCCACCGGATGAGCAGTTCTTC
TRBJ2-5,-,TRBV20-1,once,CSARGGGLQETQYF,TGCAGTGCTAGAGGGGGCGGACTCCAAGAGACCCAGTACTTC
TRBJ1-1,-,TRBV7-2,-,CASSLIAEAFF,TGTGCCAGCAGCCTGATAGCCGAAGCTTTCTTT
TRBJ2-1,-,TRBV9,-,CASSVERSSYNEQFF,TGTGCCAGCAGCGTAGAGCGGAGCTCCTACAATGAGCAGTTCTTC
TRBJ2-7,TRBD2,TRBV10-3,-,CAISEPGLPDYEQYF,TGTGCCATCAGTGAACCGGGACTACCCGACTACGAGCAGTACTTC
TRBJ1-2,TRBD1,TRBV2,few,CASSDLDREYGYTF,TGTGCCAGCAGTGATTTGGACAGGGAGTATGGCTACACCTTC
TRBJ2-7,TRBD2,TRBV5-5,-,CASSLSGDASYEQYF,TGTGCCAGCAGCTTGAGCGGGGACGCCTCCTACGAGCAGTACTTC
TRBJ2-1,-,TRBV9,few,CASSVALRSSYNEQFF,TGTGCCAGCAGCGTAGCGCTCCGGAGCTCCTACAATGAGCAGTTCTTC
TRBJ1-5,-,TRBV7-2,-,CASSLVSNSNQPQHF,TGTGCCAGCAGCTTAGTATCCAATAGCAATCAGCCCCAGCATTTT
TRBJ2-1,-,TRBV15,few,CATSRDRTPRRPKEQFF,TGTGCCACCAGCAGAGATCGGACCCCTAGGAGGCCAAAAGAGCAGTTCTTC
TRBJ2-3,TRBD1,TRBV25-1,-,CATSDRVSTDTQYF,TGTGCCACCTCAGACAGGGTCAGCACAGATACGCAGTATTTT
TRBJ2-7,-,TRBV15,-,CATSRDLIQGYEQYF,TGTGCCACCAGCAGAGATCTCATACAGGGCTACGAGCAGTACTTC
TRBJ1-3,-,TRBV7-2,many,CASSLVGPRSLGNTIYF,TGTGCCAGCAGCTTAGTAGGCCCCCGGAGCCTTGGAAACACCATATATTTT
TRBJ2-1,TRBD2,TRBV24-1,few,CATSDVGLAGVNEQFF,TGTGCCACCAGTGATGTGGGACTAGCGGGAGTCAATGAGCAGTTCTTC
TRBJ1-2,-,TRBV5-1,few,CASSSGQGTSYGYTF,TGCGCCAGCAGCTCTGGGCAGGGTACGTCCTATGGCTACACCTTC
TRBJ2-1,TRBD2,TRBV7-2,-,CASRLLAGGIYNEQFF,TGTGCCAGCAGGCTCTTGGCGGGAGGCATATACAATGAGCAGTTCTTC
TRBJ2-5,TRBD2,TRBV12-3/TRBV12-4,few,CASSYGLAGVGGETQYF,TGTGCCAGCAGTTACGGACTAGCGGGAGTGGGGGGAGAGACCCAGTACTTC
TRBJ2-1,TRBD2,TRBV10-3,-,CAIRPGLAVYNEQFF,TGTGCCATCAGGCCGGGACTAGCGGTATACAATGAGCAGTTCTTC
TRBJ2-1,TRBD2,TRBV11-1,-,CASSSVAGVSYNEQFF,TGTGCCAGCAGCTCCGTAGCGGGAGTATCGTACAATGAGCAGTTCTTC